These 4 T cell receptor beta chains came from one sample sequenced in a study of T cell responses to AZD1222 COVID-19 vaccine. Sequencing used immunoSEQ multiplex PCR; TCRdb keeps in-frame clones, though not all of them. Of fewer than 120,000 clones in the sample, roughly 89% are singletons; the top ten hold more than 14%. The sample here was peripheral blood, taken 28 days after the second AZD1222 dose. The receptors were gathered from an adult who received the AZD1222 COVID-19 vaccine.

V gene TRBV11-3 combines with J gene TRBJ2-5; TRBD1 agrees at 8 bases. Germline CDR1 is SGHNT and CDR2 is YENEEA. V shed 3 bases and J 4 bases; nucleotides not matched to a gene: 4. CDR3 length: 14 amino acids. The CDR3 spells CASSLQGAGETQYF. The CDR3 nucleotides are TGTGCCAGCAGCTTGCAGGGGGCGGGAGAGACCCAGTACTTC.

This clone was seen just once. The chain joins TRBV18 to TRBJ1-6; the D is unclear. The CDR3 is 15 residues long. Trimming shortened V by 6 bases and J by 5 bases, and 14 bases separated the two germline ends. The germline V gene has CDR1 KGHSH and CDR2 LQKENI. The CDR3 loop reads CASSRRGSNNSPLHF. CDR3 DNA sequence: TGTGCCAGCTCCCGTCGTGGTAGTAATAATTCACCCCTCCACTTT.

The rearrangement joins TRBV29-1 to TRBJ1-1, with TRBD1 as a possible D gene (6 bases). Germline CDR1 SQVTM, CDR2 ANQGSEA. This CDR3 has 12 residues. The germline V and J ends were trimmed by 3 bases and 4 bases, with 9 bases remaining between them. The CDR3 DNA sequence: TGCAGCGTTGAGACAGGCCGCACTGAAGCTTTCTTT. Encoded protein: CSVETGRTEAFF.

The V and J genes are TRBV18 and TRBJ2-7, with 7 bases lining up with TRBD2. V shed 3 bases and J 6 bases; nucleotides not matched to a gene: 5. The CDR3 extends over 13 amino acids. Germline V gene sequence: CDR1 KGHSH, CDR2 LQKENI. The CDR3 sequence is CASSPGGSSEQYF. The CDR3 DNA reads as TGTGCCAGCTCACCGGGAGGGAGCAGCGAGCAGTACTTC.